A single sample gave rise to the 23 T cell receptor beta chains below, sequenced in a study of blood T cells in healthy people across ages. Sample-barcoded 5' priming and a J-beta primer mix drove a second PCR of 7 to 11 cycles. TCRdb re-analysed the 5' RACE reads in MiXCR, keeping a single row per CDR3 protein. The repertoire consists of 700,000 to 850,000 distinct CDR3 sequences, with roughly 53% occurring once and the leading ten covering 41%. Sequencing was performed on blood. These receptors were collected from a man older than 75 in good health.

In its sample, this clonotype was seen many times. This sequence joins TRBV10-3 and TRBJ2-5, with 11 positions matching TRBD2. Trimming at V came to 11 bases and at J to 0 bases, leaving 2 bases not matched to a gene. CDR1 and CDR2 from the germline V gene are ENHRY and SYGVKD. The CDR3 has 13 residues. The CDR3, as DNA: TGTGCCGCGACTAGCGGGAACCAAGAGACCCAGTACTTC. Its translation is CAATSGNQETQYF.

Here the CDR3 DNA reads TGTGCCAGCAGCCCGATCCGGGACCCTCCACATAGAGCAGATACGCAGTATTTT. It codes for CASSPIRDPPHRADTQYF. V gene TRBV11-2 combines with J gene TRBJ2-3; D tentatively fits TRBD1 or TRBD2 (5 bases each). The V and J ends lost 5 bases and 4 bases respectively, with 25 bases between them. The V gene's germline CDR1 is SGHAT and CDR2 FQNNGV. The CDR3 consists of 18 residues.

The chain is built from TRBV5-1 and TRBJ2-5; the D is unclear. Trimming removed 0 bases at V and 11 bases at J, with 14 bases between. Germline V gene data show CDR1 as SGHRS and CDR2 as YFSETQ. The CDR3 runs to 13 residues. The CDR3 protein is CASSLAVSYKQYF. DNA for the CDR3: TGCGCCAGCAGCTTGGCCGTAAGCTACAAGCAGTACTTC.

The table lists this clonotype with a few counts. V usage is TRBV3-1 and J usage is TRBJ2-5; TRBD1 aligns across 7 bases. Germline V gives CDR1 LGHDT, CDR2 YNNKEL (reference sequence). V was pared by 3 bases and J by 0 bases, with 4 bases of the junction left unmatched. The CDR3 runs to 15 residues. The CDR3 coding sequence is TGTGCCAGCAGCCACGGGACAGCGGACCAAGAGACCCAGTACTTC. This codes for CASSHGTADQETQYF.

The V and J genes are TRBV18 and TRBJ2-5, with unresolved D. The CDR3 runs to 16 residues. The V gene lost 5 bases and the J gene lost 2 bases, with 18 bases spanning the gap. Germline V lookup: CDR1 KGHSH, CDR2 LQKENI. In DNA form, the CDR3 reads TGTGCCAGCTCATCTCTCTCCGGGCTCGGGCAAGAGACCCAGTACTTC. Protein product: CASSSLSGLGQETQYF.

This clonotype was observed a handful of times. The chain uses TRBV20-1 and TRBJ2-7; 11 bases are a match to TRBD2. The CDR3 totals 13 residues. Losses at the gene ends were 6 bases for V and 5 bases for J; bases not matched to a gene: 6. Per the germline V gene, CDR1 is DFQATT and CDR2 is SNEGSKA (reference sequence). The CDR3 coding sequence is TGCAGTGCCACAACTAGCGGGAGCAACGAGCAGTACTTC. Protein sequence: CSATTSGSNEQYF.

The genes are TRBV10-3 and TRBJ1-2; 9 nucleotides match TRBD1. The CDR3 contains 14 residues. Unmatched junction bases numbered 6, after V lost 6 bases and J lost 4 bases. Germline loops: CDR1 ENHRY, CDR2 SYGVKD. In nucleotides, the CDR3 is TGTGCCATCAGCTGGACAGGGGTCGGCTATGGCTACACCTTC. Encoded protein: CAISWTGVGYGYTF.

The J gene is TRBJ2-1, the V gene TRBV7-3; no reliable D call. The V end lost 1 base, the J end lost 9 bases, and 13 bases lay between the germline ends. Per germline, CDR1 SGHTA and CDR2 FQGTGA. CDR3 size: 14 residues. The CDR3 reads CASSLIPPATEQFF. As DNA, the CDR3 is TGTGCCAGCAGCTTAATACCCCCAGCGACTGAGCAGTTCTTC. Together with reference TRBV7-3 and TRBJ2-1, the CDR3 gives the full variable domain: GAGVSQTPSNKVTEKGKYVELRCDPISGHTALYWYRQSLGQGPEFLIYFQGTGAADDSGLPNDRFFAVRPEGSVSTLKIQRTERGDSAVYLCASSLIPPATEQFFGPGTRLTVL.

This chain uses TRBV4-1 with TRBJ2-1, with TRBD2 matching 8 bases. There are 16 residues in the CDR3. CDR1 is MGHRA, CDR2 YSYEKL, per germline. With 3 bases clipped from V and 2 bases from J, the junction kept 6 bases outside the gene matches. The CDR3 here is CASSQPGLGPYNEQFF. DNA of the CDR3: TGCGCCAGCAGCCAGCCGGGACTAGGTCCCTACAATGAGCAGTTCTTC.

This chain joins TRBV29-1 and TRBJ2-7; D uncertain. Trimming removed 7 bases at V and 5 bases at J, with 12 bases between. The CDR3 contains 11 residues. CDR1 is SQVTM and CDR2 is ANQGSEA in the germline V gene. The CDR3 loop is CSALRANEQYF. The CDR3 nucleotides are TGCAGCGCACTTCGGGCAAACGAGCAGTACTTC.

The sample holds a few counts of this clonotype. The CDR3 reads CASSATWGPYNEQFF. CDR3 bases: TGTGCCAGCAGCGCGACCTGGGGGCCCTACAATGAGCAGTTCTTC. The chain joins TRBV7-2 to TRBJ2-1; TRBD1 is a possible D gene (6 bases). This CDR3 has 15 residues. The germline gives CDR1 SGHTA, CDR2 FQGNSA. With 5 bases removed from V and 2 bases from J, the gap between germline ends came to 13 bases.

The chain employs TRBV15 and TRBJ1-1, with D possibly TRBD1 on 6 matching bases. CDR1 and CDR2 (germline): LNHNV, YYDKDF (reference sequence). V shed 1 base and J shed 8 bases, with 11 bases lying between them. The CDR3 spans 13 residues. CDR3 coding DNA: TGTGCCACCAGCAGAGGGGCCGGGACAGAAGCTTTCTTT. Residues: CATSRGAGTEAFF.

This clonotype was detected only a few times. The CDR3 protein is CASSQIISGQRGYNEQFF. CDR3 in DNA: TGCGCCAGCAGCCAAATCATTAGTGGCCAGCGGGGGTACAATGAGCAGTTCTTC. The rearrangement joins TRBV4-1 to TRBJ2-1; 8 positions agree with TRBD2. J was trimmed by 4 bases and V by 2 bases; bases with no gene match: 13. The CDR3 contains 18 residues. CDR1 MGHRA and CDR2 YSYEKL come from the germline V gene.

This clonotype showed up just a few times. This chain uses TRBV7-8 with TRBJ2-4, with D possibly being TRBD1 or TRBD2 (5 bases each). The J call could be wrong; TRBJ2-7 is a better fit for the DNA end. Germline-derived CDR1 and CDR2 are SGHVS and FQNEAQ. This CDR3 has 15 residues. The CDR3 reads CASSLAWGSENEQYF. In DNA form, the CDR3 reads TGTGCCAGCAGCTTAGCCTGGGGGAGTGAGAACGAGCAGTACTTC.

Comments on this clonotype: Its ends do not fully match the called genes, so a read error is possible. The V and J genes are TRBV15 and TRBJ2-1; 8 bases align to TRBD2. The CDR3 has 15 residues. The germline V gene encodes CDR1 LNHNV and CDR2 YYDKDF (reference sequence). CDR3 DNA sequence: TGTACCACCAGCAGAGATGGGACTAGTGTCAATGAGCAGTTCTTC. It codes for CTTSRDGTSVNEQFF.

The J gene is TRBJ2-2, the V gene TRBV30; 7 bases line up with TRBD2. The CDR3 has 14 residues. V trimming: 2 bases; J trimming: 6 bases; junction bases outside the gene matches: 6. Germline CDR1 and CDR2: GTSNPN and SVGIG (reference sequence). CDR3 DNA sequence: TGTGCCTGGAGTTTCCTTAGCGGGCCCGGGGAGCTGTTTTTT. Translated, it gives CAWSFLSGPGELFF.

This chain connects TRBV18 to TRBJ2-7; TRBD1 matches at 9 bases. This CDR3 comprises 14 residues. The trim removed 1 base at V and 7 bases at J, leaving 5 bases unmatched. CDR1 is KGHSH and CDR2 is LQKENI in the germline V gene. The CDR3 region has the DNA TGTGCCAGCTCACCACTGGAGGACAGGGGTGAGCAGTACTTC. Translating it yields CASSPLEDRGEQYF.

The CDR3 sequence is CASSESTGVGSYEQYF. In DNA, the CDR3 is TGTGCCAGCAGCGAAAGCACAGGGGTGGGCTCCTACGAGCAGTACTTC. This chain connects TRBV9 to TRBJ2-7; 7 bases are shared with TRBD1. The length of the CDR3 is 16 residues. The germline V gene encodes CDR1 SGDLS and CDR2 YYNGEE. V shed 3 bases, J shed 0 bases, and the junction held 9 bases outside the gene matches.

The chain has TRBV10-3 and TRBJ2-7; 8 nucleotides match TRBD2. This CDR3 is built from 14 residues. V lost 10 bases, J lost 5 bases, and 13 bases stayed unmatched. The germline V gene encodes CDR1 ENHRY and CDR2 SYGVKD. Here the CDR3 DNA reads TGTGCCACCCGAGGTTCTGCGGGAGGCCACGAGCAGTACTTC. It specifies CATRGSAGGHEQYF.

J is TRBJ2-5 and V is TRBV20-1; TRBD1 agrees at 10 bases. From germline, CDR1 is DFQATT and CDR2 SNEGSKA (reference sequence). Unmatched junction bases numbered 5, after V lost 3 bases and J lost 1 base. The CDR3 has 15 residues. CDR3 amino acids: CSARRTGGIQETQYF. DNA of the CDR3: TGCAGTGCTAGGCGGACAGGGGGGATCCAAGAGACCCAGTACTTC.

In regard to this clonotype: A junction end diverges from the germline sequence, so it may reflect a read error. This CDR3 reads CAGSPVARDRKETQYF. CDR3 in DNA: TGCGCCGGCAGCCCAGTAGCCCGGGACAGAAAAGAGACCCAGTACTTC. This chain connects TRBV4-1 to TRBJ2-5; 7 bases map to TRBD1. Germline CDR1 MGHRA, CDR2 YSYEKL. The CDR3 consists of 16 residues.

CDR3 loop: CSARGGSVNEQFF. The DNA for the CDR3 is TGCAGTGCTAGAGGAGGTAGCGTCAATGAGCAGTTCTTC. The gene calls are TRBV20-1 and TRBJ2-1; tentative D call: TRBD2 (5 bases). This CDR3 contains 13 residues. Germline V gene sequence: CDR1 DFQATT, CDR2 SNEGSKA (reference sequence). Trimming took off 1 base at V and 6 bases at J, with 10 bases between the two ends.

A few counts support this clonotype. The rearrangement uses TRBV7-3 and TRBJ2-7; 9 bases match TRBD1. The CDR3 is 16 amino acids. V lost 6 bases to trimming and J lost 5 bases; unmatched junction nucleotides: 14. Germline V gene data show CDR1 as SGHTA and CDR2 as FQGTGA. The CDR3 sequence is CASRLRSGQGDDEQYF. The CDR3 coding sequence is TGTGCCAGCAGACTACGATCGGGACAGGGAGACGACGAGCAGTACTTC.